The rows below give T cell receptor beta chains drawn from one sample of a study of T cells in Graves' hyperthyroidism and ophthalmopathy. TCRdb redid the calling of the multiplex PCR reads with MiXCR, one entry per CDR3 protein. The table lists around 370,000 distinct CDR3 sequences, roughly 18% of them singletons. The sequenced material came from blood. These receptors came from a man between 18 and 35 years old with Graves' ophthalmopathy. Both conserved end residues are part of each CDR3. Each record gives: V gene, J gene, D gene, clone size, CDR3 length, CDR3 DNA, CDR3 protein. The D gene is left open where the match is weak. Expanded clones get a size class; other rows say once, few or many, or leave the size out.

V: TRBV18; J: TRBJ2-5; D: TRBD2; size: many; length: 14; DNA: TGTGCCAGCTCACTCCTAGCGGGGGAAGAGACCCAGTACTTC; CDR3: CASSLLAGEETQYF
V: TRBV9; J: TRBJ2-7; D: NA; size: many; length: 14; DNA: TGTGCCAGCAGCGTAGCTTCCCAGGACTACGAGCAGTACTTC; CDR3: CASSVASQDYEQYF
V: TRBV5-8; J: TRBJ2-2; D: NA; size: few; length: 15; DNA: TGTGCCAGCAGCTCTTCGGACCGGGCCACCGGGGAGCTGTTTTTT; CDR3: CASSSSDRATGELFF
V: TRBV6-1; J: TRBJ1-6; D: NA; size: NA; length: 15; DNA: TGTGCCAGCAGCCCCGGGGTGGGTGTCCATTCACCCCTCCACTTT; CDR3: CASSPGVGVHSPLHF
V: TRBV10-1; J: TRBJ2-7; D: TRBD1; size: many; length: 14; DNA: TGCGCCAGCAGTGAGACAGGGGCCTCCTACGAGCAGTACTTC; CDR3: CASSETGASYEQYF
V: TRBV20-1; J: TRBJ1-2; D: TRBD1; size: few; length: 12; DNA: TGCAGTGCCCCGACAGGGCGGGTTGGCTGCACCTTC; CDR3: CSAPTGRVGCTF
V: TRBV6-1; J: TRBJ1-1; D: TRBD1; size: many; length: 14; DNA: TGTGCCAGCAGAGAGACAGGGTTGAACACTGAAGCTTTCTTT; CDR3: CASRETGLNTEAFF
V: TRBV10-3; J: TRBJ2-3; D: TRBD2; size: few; length: 13; DNA: TGTGCCAGCGGGGGGGGGTACACAGATACGCAGTATTTT; CDR3: CASGGGYTDTQYF
V: TRBV11-2; J: TRBJ1-1; D: TRBD1; size: many; length: 14; DNA: TGTGCCAGCAGCCGGGGACAGGGGGCCCCCAAAGCTTTCTTT; CDR3: CASSRGQGAPKAFF
V: TRBV9; J: TRBJ2-2; D: TRBD1; size: many; length: 17; DNA: TGTGCCAGCAGCTCGGGACAGGGGGCACTGAGGACCGGGGAGCTGTTTTTT; CDR3: CASSSGQGALRTGELFF
V: TRBV20-1; J: TRBJ2-3; D: NA; size: many; length: 11; DNA: TGCAGTGCTAATCTGGAGTACACGCAGTATTTT; CDR3: CSANLEYTQYF
V: TRBV12-3/TRBV12-4; J: TRBJ2-7; D: NA; size: many; length: 13; DNA: TGTGCCAGCAGTTTGGAACAGTCCTACGAGCAGTACTTC; CDR3: CASSLEQSYEQYF
V: TRBV24-1; J: TRBJ1-5; D: NA; size: NA; length: 17; DNA: TGTGCCACCAGTGATGCGCCCCGGGGCCTAGGGAGTCAGCCCCAGCATTTT; CDR3: CATSDAPRGLGSQPQHF
V: TRBV6-1; J: TRBJ2-3; D: TRBD1; size: many; length: 14; DNA: TGTGCCAGCAGTGCCCCAGGGGGAGCAGATACGCAGTATTTT; CDR3: CASSAPGGADTQYF
V: TRBV7-9; J: TRBJ1-2; D: NA; size: many; length: 12; DNA: TGTGCCAGCAGCCTCGACAGTGGGGTCTACACCTTC; CDR3: CASSLDSGVYTF
V: TRBV19; J: TRBJ2-2; D: NA; size: few; length: 16; DNA: TGTGCCAGTAGTATCCCACTAGCTGGGAACACCGGGGAGCTGTTTTTT; CDR3: CASSIPLAGNTGELFF
V: TRBV5-1; J: TRBJ1-1; D: NA; size: many; length: 13; DNA: TGTGCCAGCAGCCTGACACAGAACACTGAAGCTTTCTTT; CDR3: CASSLTQNTEAFF
V: TRBV3-1; J: TRBJ2-3; D: TRBD1; size: few; length: 15; DNA: TGTGCCAGCAGCCAGACAGGGTTTTCCACAGATACGCAGTATTTT; CDR3: CASSQTGFSTDTQYF
V: TRBV6-1; J: TRBJ1-1; D: TRBD1; size: many; length: 19; DNA: TGTGCCAGCAGTTGGAGACCGGGACAGGGGGCGCGTATGAACACTGAAGCTTTCTTT; CDR3: CASSWRPGQGARMNTEAFF
V: TRBV6-1; J: TRBJ1-6; D: NA; size: few; length: 11; DNA: TGTGCCAGCAGTGATGTTTCACCCCTCCACTTT; CDR3: CASSDVSPLHF
V: TRBV12-3/TRBV12-4; J: TRBJ1-1; D: NA; size: many; length: 14; DNA: TGTGCCAGCAGTTTGGGTGGGACCAAAGCTGAAGCTTTCTTT; CDR3: CASSLGGTKAEAFF
V: TRBV20-1; J: TRBJ1-5; D: NA; size: many; length: 16; DNA: TGCAGTGCTAGGATTTGGGGAATCCAGGGCAATCAGCCCCAGCATTTT; CDR3: CSARIWGIQGNQPQHF
V: TRBV2; J: TRBJ2-3; D: NA; size: many; length: 15; DNA: TGTGCCAGCAGGTCCCCCGCGGTCCGCACAGATACGCAGTATTTT; CDR3: CASRSPAVRTDTQYF
V: TRBV12-3/TRBV12-4; J: TRBJ2-7; D: TRBD1; size: NA; length: 15; DNA: TGTGCCAGCAGTTATGGACAGGGAAGGAGCTACGAGCAGTACTTC; CDR3: CASSYGQGRSYEQYF
V: TRBV18; J: TRBJ2-7; D: NA; size: many; length: 14; DNA: TGTGCCAGCTCACCAAGCAGGGAAGTCTTCCAGCAGTACTTC; CDR3: CASSPSREVFQQYF
V: TRBV6-5; J: TRBJ1-2; D: TRBD1; size: few; length: 14; DNA: TGTGCCAGCAGTTACGTACAGGGGAGCTATGGCTACACCTTC; CDR3: CASSYVQGSYGYTF
V: TRBV7-6; J: TRBJ1-1; D: NA; size: many; length: 13; DNA: TGTGCCAGCAGCGGGGGCATGCACACTGAAGCTTTCTTT; CDR3: CASSGGMHTEAFF
V: TRBV28; J: TRBJ1-2; D: NA; size: NA; length: 14; DNA: TGTGCCAGCAGTTTTCACCCCCTTACCTATGGCTACACCTTC; CDR3: CASSFHPLTYGYTF
V: TRBV7-3; J: TRBJ2-3; D: NA; size: many; length: 15; DNA: TGTGCCAGCAGCCTGACAAGGGTCACCACAGATACGCAGTATTTT; CDR3: CASSLTRVTTDTQYF
V: TRBV6-2/TRBV6-3; J: TRBJ2-7; D: NA; size: NA; length: 15; DNA: TGTGCCAGCCGAAAATGGACGGCTAGCTCCTACGAGCAGTACTTC; CDR3: CASRKWTASSYEQYF
V: TRBV14; J: TRBJ1-5; D: NA; size: NA; length: 12; DNA: TGTGCCAGCAGCCCGACGGGGCAGCCCCAGCATTTT; CDR3: CASSPTGQPQHF
V: TRBV18; J: TRBJ2-7; D: TRBD2; size: many; length: 16; DNA: TGTGCCAGCTCACCACCGTTCGGTAGCGGGGCTGGAGAGCAGTACTTC; CDR3: CASSPPFGSGAGEQYF
V: TRBV19; J: TRBJ2-1; D: NA; size: NA; length: 13; DNA: TGTGCCAGTAGTCTTCTCCAGAGGAATGAGCAGTTCTTC; CDR3: CASSLLQRNEQFF
V: TRBV7-9; J: TRBJ2-3; D: NA; size: few; length: 16; DNA: TGTGCCAGCAGCTTAGCTCCAGGGCAGCTCACAGATACGCAGTATTTT; CDR3: CASSLAPGQLTDTQYF
V: TRBV10-3; J: TRBJ1-6; D: TRBD1; size: many; length: 15; DNA: TGTGCCATCAGTGATCTCGGGACAGAGCATTCACCCCTCCACTTT; CDR3: CAISDLGTEHSPLHF
V: TRBV7-8; J: TRBJ2-2; D: TRBD2; size: many; length: 20; DNA: TGTGCCAGCAGCTTAGACGGGACTAGCGGCGCAGCGGGTCCCACCGGGGAGCTGTTTTTT; CDR3: CASSLDGTSGAAGPTGELFF
V: TRBV19; J: TRBJ2-3; D: NA; size: many; length: 14; DNA: TGTGCCAGTAGTATGGGAAGGTTTCCGGATACGCAGTATTTT; CDR3: CASSMGRFPDTQYF
V: TRBV7-9; J: TRBJ1-2; D: NA; size: many; length: 15; DNA: TGTGCCAGCAGCTTAGGTGGCGTAATCAACTATGGCTACACCTTC; CDR3: CASSLGGVINYGYTF
V: TRBV6-1; J: TRBJ2-5; D: TRBD1; size: NA; length: 14; DNA: TGTGCCAGCAGAAGACAGGGTCTAGGGGAGACCCAGTACTTC; CDR3: CASRRQGLGETQYF
V: TRBV6-1; J: TRBJ1-2; D: TRBD1; size: many; length: 15; DNA: TGTGCCAGCAGTGAAGGGGACAGGGGAAACTATGGCTACACCTTC; CDR3: CASSEGDRGNYGYTF
V: TRBV18; J: TRBJ2-7; D: TRBD2; size: few; length: 16; DNA: TGTGCCAGCTCAGCCGGACTAGCGGGGGGGGCAGGCGAGCAGTACTTC; CDR3: CASSAGLAGGAGEQYF
V: TRBV28; J: TRBJ2-1; D: NA; size: NA; length: 12; DNA: TGTGCCAGCAGTTTCTCCAAAGGTGAGCAGTTCTTC; CDR3: CASSFSKGEQFF
V: TRBV13; J: TRBJ2-7; D: TRBD1; size: many; length: 15; DNA: TGTGCCAGCAGCCTTCGGACAGGTCTCTCCTACGAGCAGTACTTC; CDR3: CASSLRTGLSYEQYF
V: TRBV7-2; J: TRBJ2-1; D: NA; size: many; length: 13; DNA: TGTGCCAGCAGCTCCGAAGGTTATGGTGAGCAGTTCTTC; CDR3: CASSSEGYGEQFF
V: TRBV3-1; J: TRBJ1-1; D: NA; size: many; length: 13; DNA: TGTGCCAGCAGCCAAATAGTGAACACTGAAGCTTTCTTT; CDR3: CASSQIVNTEAFF
V: TRBV5-1; J: TRBJ2-7; D: NA; size: many; length: 14; DNA: TGCGCCAGCAGCCCCTACCGGGATCCCTTGGAGCAGTACTTC; CDR3: CASSPYRDPLEQYF
V: TRBV19; J: TRBJ1-2; D: TRBD1; size: few; length: 18; DNA: TGTGCCAGTAGTACCCCTCCCGGGACAGGAGGGCTCGACTATGGCTACACCTTC; CDR3: CASSTPPGTGGLDYGYTF
V: TRBV29-1; J: TRBJ1-1; D: TRBD1; size: few; length: 12; DNA: TGCAGCGTGGGGACAGGGGTCGGTGAAGCTTTCTTT; CDR3: CSVGTGVGEAFF
V: TRBV29-1; J: TRBJ1-4; D: NA; size: NA; length: 15; DNA: TGCAGCGTTGAGGCGGGGGGCGCAACTAATGAAAAACTGTTTTTT; CDR3: CSVEAGGATNEKLFF
V: TRBV7-9; J: TRBJ2-2; D: TRBD2; size: few; length: 14; DNA: TGTGCCAGCAGCCGGGGGGTTAACACCGGGGAGCTGTTTTTT; CDR3: CASSRGVNTGELFF
V: TRBV7-2; J: TRBJ2-2; D: TRBD2; size: few; length: 17; DNA: TGTGCCAGCAGCTTAAGGGGGGGGGCGGGGGGCACCGGGGAGCTGTTTTTT; CDR3: CASSLRGGAGGTGELFF
V: TRBV29-1; J: TRBJ2-2; D: TRBD2; size: NA; length: 16; DNA: TGCAGCGTTAAGACTAGCGGGGGCCCCAGGGCCGGGGAGCTGTTTTTT; CDR3: CSVKTSGGPRAGELFF
V: TRBV12-3/TRBV12-4; J: TRBJ2-7; D: NA; size: many; length: 11; DNA: TGTGCCAGCAGTTATGGGGTTGAGCAGTACTTC; CDR3: CASSYGVEQYF
V: TRBV12-3/TRBV12-4; J: TRBJ1-2; D: NA; size: few; length: 13; DNA: TGTGCCAGCAGTTCGGGGAAGGGCTATGGCTACACCTTC; CDR3: CASSSGKGYGYTF
V: TRBV9; J: TRBJ1-2; D: NA; size: many; length: 13; DNA: TGTGCCAGCAGCGTAGCCCAGGGACATGGCTACACCTTC; CDR3: CASSVAQGHGYTF
V: TRBV19; J: TRBJ1-1; D: NA; size: NA; length: 11; DNA: TGTGCCAGTAGTATGTTCACTGAAGCTTTCTTT; CDR3: CASSMFTEAFF
V: TRBV6-1; J: TRBJ1-5; D: NA; size: once; length: 16; DNA: TGTGCCACCTCCTTCTCGACCGAGGGGGACAATCAGCCCCAGCATTTT; CDR3: CATSFSTEGDNQPQHF
V: TRBV12-3/TRBV12-4; J: TRBJ2-5; D: NA; size: many; length: 15; DNA: TGTGCCAGCACCAACGTGGGAGCGCCAGAAGAGACCCAGTACTTC; CDR3: CASTNVGAPEETQYF
V: TRBV7-2; J: TRBJ2-7; D: NA; size: many; length: 15; DNA: TGTGCCAGCAGCCCAATCCAGGGGAGCTCCTACGAGCAGTACTTC; CDR3: CASSPIQGSSYEQYF